This T cell receptor beta chain was identified during a study of cytomegalovirus exposure and HLA in healthy donors (dated by TCRdb to about 2017). About the investigation overall: In an earlier analysis of 587 of the donors, less than 350 Gb of sequence data and 95 million to 130 million unique TCR beta sequences from about 179 million T cells were reported. Around 320 gigabases of sequencing data and approximately 84 million unique TCR sequences were included in an early release covering roughly 600 HLA-typed donors. Of the approximately 400 genotyped donors, less than 90% were placed in the genetic ancestry cluster associated with self-reported Caucasian donors. The study was designed to test whether signatures of past pathogen exposure could be identified by cataloging public T cell receptors. The study used immunosequencing to profile the T cell repertoires of 670 or so subjects and linked those repertoires to cytomegalovirus serostatus. In addition to the first cohort of 666 subjects, a separate validation cohort of some 120 different subjects was used. The study combined high-throughput TCR immunosequencing, statistical association of individual TCRs with disease status, and machine learning to predict cytomegalovirus infection status. To study patterns of TCR occurrence, a later analysis re-analyzed previously published TCR beta repertoires from around 670 donors and added high-resolution HLA genotyping. Rather than drawing on any new phenotypic data, the later analysis identified candidate immune exposures from TCR beta sequences and the way those sequences occurred across donors. In an earlier analysis of 587 of the donors, high-throughput TCR beta sequencing was used to judge whether each TCR beta V gene segment behaved as functional or pseudogenic. Donor age, sex, ethnicity and CMV serostatus were compiled alongside the repertoire data. Genome-wide SNP genotypes for about three fifths of the 666 donors were used in a later genetic analysis, which treated that subset as a discovery cohort. All discovery cohort repertoires had been generated using a single sequencing platform. HLA typing covered class I and class II loci at four-digit resolution. The number of typed donors differed by locus: roughly 629-630 for A, B, C, DRB1 and DQB1; some 500 for DQA1; roughly 600 for DPA1; and some 470 for DPB1. About 5 DR-DQ haplotypes were handled as single units for association and clustering, since linkage in the cohort was strong. Among around 400 genotyped donors of the cohort, an average of around 250,000 unique TCR beta nucleotide sequences was sequenced per donor, of which roughly 17% were non-productive. What the work shows at the level of the full study, not this receptor alone: Some IMGT-functional V segments, including TRBV6-2 and TRBV6-3, could not be told apart with the 87-base-pair reads, so those segments were excluded. Broadly in line with IMGT annotations, most TCR beta V segments showed up in productive rearrangements about 87% or about 30% of the time in an earlier analysis of around 600 of the donors. The classifier was reported to diagnose cytomegalovirus status with high specificity and sensitivity in both the original cohort and the validation cohort. In a later analysis, HLA-associated TCR beta chains were found to be more clonally expanded and to have lower generation probabilities than equally common non-associated chains. Most TCR sequences were seen in very few donors, while some public TCRs were found in many individuals. In a later genetic analysis, fewer N-insertions in productive TCRs were reported among donors in an Asian-associated ancestry cluster than the roughly 670-donor mean. Three of the identified cytomegalovirus-associated TCR beta chains were confirmed in vitro to be specific for cytomegalovirus antigens. A later analysis found that TCR association rates varied across HLA loci, with DRB1 alleles showing the most associated TCRs and HLA-C alleles the fewest. According to the authors, the approach could potentially be generalized to other disease states and immunological phenotypes. HLA typing was unavailable for some donors at each locus, so association tests used only the typed subset. Correlated functional status among segregating V segments might be attributable to linkage disequilibrium, but an unknown experimental factor could not be ruled out. Because counts were too low, about 15 rarely observed V segments, including chromosome 9 orphons, were left out of the earlier analysis of 587 of the donors. Most CMV-associated TCR beta chains appeared to be HLA-restricted in a later analysis, and the HLA associations seemed to be driven largely by CMV exposure. In a later genetic analysis, a missense DCLRE1C variant was associated with V-gene and J-gene trimming of TCR beta chains, and the association was replicated in an independent cohort. Immune exposure information for the cohort was limited to CMV serostatus. A further reported finding was that TCR beta sequences accurately predicted the HLA-A and HLA-B alleles for most subjects in the first cohort. A later analysis reported that several top co-occurrence clusters appeared linked to parvovirus B19, influenza, CMV and Epstein-Barr virus. The study gave a list of 150 to 200 TCR beta chains associated with cytomegalovirus. A cluster of highly shared sequence variants was judged likely to represent a technical artifact of the sequencing pipeline. At a false discovery rate of 0.05, a later analysis linked 15,000 to 20,000 TCR beta sequences to specific HLA alleles. The presence/absence analyses assumed that sequencing depth was roughly uniform across donors, and that assumption may not be true. Only TCR beta chains were sequenced in this cohort, and the absence of alpha or paired-chain data limited detectable features. Assigning TCR associations to individual alleles was difficult when HLA alleles, especially DR and DQ, strongly co-occurred.

With respect to this clone: Its antigen is currently not known. The sample holds no much larger clone one base away, and base qualities are not on file.

In total, over 600 healthy bone marrow donors made up the cohort. Cohort members were all nominally healthy when sampled, although unrecorded immune exposures were likely present. Of the approximately 700 cohort members, approximately 280 had positive CMV serostatus and about 360 had negative CMV serostatus, and CMV serostatus was not recorded for the donor. A peripheral blood sample was provided by each donor, and peripheral blood mononuclear cells were used for TCR beta sequencing. The Qiagen DNeasy Blood Extraction Kit was used to extract genomic DNA from the blood cell samples. Libraries were built with the immunoSEQ multiplex PCR assay. A mixture of 60 forward primers for TCR Vbeta segments and 13 reverse primers for TCR Jbeta segments was used in the multiplex PCR. The CDR3 region of rearranged TCR beta genes was amplified from genomic DNA with a multiplex PCR assay. Amplified TCR beta libraries were sequenced as 87-base-pair reads on the Illumina HiSeq System. As for the original processing: A later analysis counted about 82 million unique TCR beta chains across the 670 or so repertoires, and 10 million to 12 million of these chains were shared by at least two donors. Raw reads were error-corrected and collapsed into unique sequences with a nearest-neighbor algorithm that merged closely related sequences to remove PCR and sequencing errors. CDR3 sequences were aligned to IMGT reference sequences to assign V, D and J gene segments. For a sequence to be retained, a match of at least six nucleotides to both a V gene segment and a J gene segment was required. Rearrangements were classified as productive when the CDR3 lacked stop codons and remained in frame with V and J, and all other rearrangements were classified as non-productive. CDR3 was defined according to IMGT convention as the region running from the second conserved V-encoded cysteine to the conserved J-encoded phenylalanine. The earlier analysis of about 560 of the donors excluded any sequence lacking an unambiguous match to a single V gene segment. In an earlier analysis of around 590 of the donors, a V segment was called functional when productive rearrangements were above 56.7%, and segregating when the standard deviation between donors exceeded 5%. A statistical classification framework was built for diagnosing cytomegalovirus status from the catalog of TCR beta chain sequences. V and J gene assignment, in a later analysis, came from comparing TCR nucleotide sequences with IMGT/GENE-DB human TR gene sequences. In a later analysis, CDR3 sequences and most-parsimonious VDJ recombination scenarios were assigned using the TCRdist pipeline. In a later analysis, every TCR beta chain was defined by the combination of its CDR3 amino acid sequence and its V-gene family, and reads without a unique V-gene family were dropped. To address suspected cross-contamination and a sequencing artifact, a later analysis removed roughly 580 highly shared, low-generation-probability nucleotide sequences. In a later analysis, a clonal expansion index was calculated for each public chain from normalized within-repertoire ranks of inferred template counts. A later analysis computed generation probabilities with a VDJ recombination model fitted to out-of-frame rearrangements, and checked the results against IGoR. In a later analysis, TCR-TCR, TCR-HLA and TCR-CMV co-occurrence was scored with hypergeometric tests, and a repertoire-size bias correction was applied to TCR pairs. In a later analysis, false discovery rates were estimated by permuting HLA or CMV assignments 20 times. In a later analysis, co-occurring TCRs were grouped using DBSCAN, and TCRdist sequence similarity was added for clustering within HLA-allele-positive subsets. For co-occurrence clustering, repertoires with fewer than 30,000 or more than 120,000 public chains were excluded, along with a handful of repertoires with anomalous nucleotide sharing. This is the immuneACCESS table as TCRdb keeps it, with only in-frame sequences that have V and J called. A part of the clones is gone; compared with another copy, unresolved V genes explain less than half, and the rest is unexplained. V and J calls and clone size come straight from that table; D and trimming were deduced from the DNA. For this sample the table gives about 130,000 clones, of which around 69% were detected only once. The ten largest clones take up about 3% of the sample.

The CDR3, from cysteine to phenylalanine, totals 16 residues. The DNA shown is the 48-base CDR3, in frame from base 1. At the junction V is shortened by 3 bases and J by 2 bases; bases outside the gene matches: 5. The germline V gene yields SGHRS for CDR1 and YFSETQ for CDR2. Recombination linked TRBV5-1 to TRBJ1-2; TRBD1 matches 12 bases in the middle. The receptor was derived from a human donor in good health. The sequencing sample was made of PBMCs. In nucleotides, the sequence is TGCGCCAGCAGCTGGGGGACAGGGGGCTCCAACTATGGCTACACCTTC. It specifies CASSWGTGGSNYGYTF.